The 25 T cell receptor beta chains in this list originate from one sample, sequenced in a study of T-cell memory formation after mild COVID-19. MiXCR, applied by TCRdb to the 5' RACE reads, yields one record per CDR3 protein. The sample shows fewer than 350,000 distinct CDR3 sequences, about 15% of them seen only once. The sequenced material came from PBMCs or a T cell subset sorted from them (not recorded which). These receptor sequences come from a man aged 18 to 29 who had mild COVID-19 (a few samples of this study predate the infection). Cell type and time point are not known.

The CDR3 spells CSARLDLQETQYF. The CDR3 DNA sequence: TGCAGTGCTAGACTCGATCTCCAAGAGACCCAGTACTTC. The chain uses TRBV20-1 and TRBJ2-5, with D unclear. Between the trimmed V and J ends, which lost 2 bases and 1 base, there was a span of 8 bases. The germline gives CDR1 DFQATT, CDR2 SNEGSKA (reference sequence). This CDR3 is built from 13 residues.

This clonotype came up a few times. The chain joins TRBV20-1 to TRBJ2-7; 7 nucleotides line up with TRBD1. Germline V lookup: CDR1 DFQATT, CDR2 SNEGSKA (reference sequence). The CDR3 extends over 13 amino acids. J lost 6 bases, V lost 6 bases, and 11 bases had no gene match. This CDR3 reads CSARGQGRVEQYV. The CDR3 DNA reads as TGCAGTGCGAGGGGGCAGGGGCGGGTCGAGCAGTACGTC.

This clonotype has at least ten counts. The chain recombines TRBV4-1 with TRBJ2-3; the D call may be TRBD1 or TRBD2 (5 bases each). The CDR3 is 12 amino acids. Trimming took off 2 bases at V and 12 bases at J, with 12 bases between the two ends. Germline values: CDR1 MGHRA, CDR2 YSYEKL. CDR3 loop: CASSQLGVAQYF. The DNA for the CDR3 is TGCGCCAGCAGCCAACTGGGGGTGGCCCAGTATTTT.

In nucleotides, the CDR3 is TGTGCCACCAGAAGGGGAGAGGGCTACACCTTC. Translated: CATRRGEGYTF. This sequence joins TRBV6-6 and TRBJ1-2; possible D gene TRBD1, 5 bases. This CDR3 has 11 residues. The germline V gene encodes CDR1 MNHNY and CDR2 SVGAGI (reference sequence). Trimming removed 10 bases from V and 8 bases from J, with 14 bases in between.

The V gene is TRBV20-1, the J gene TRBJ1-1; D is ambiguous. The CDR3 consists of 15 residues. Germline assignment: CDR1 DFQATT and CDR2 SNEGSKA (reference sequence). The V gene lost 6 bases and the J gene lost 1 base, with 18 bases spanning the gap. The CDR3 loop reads CSAYYSHIGNTEAFF. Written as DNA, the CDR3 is TGCAGTGCATACTATTCGCACATCGGGAACACTGAAGCTTTCTTT.

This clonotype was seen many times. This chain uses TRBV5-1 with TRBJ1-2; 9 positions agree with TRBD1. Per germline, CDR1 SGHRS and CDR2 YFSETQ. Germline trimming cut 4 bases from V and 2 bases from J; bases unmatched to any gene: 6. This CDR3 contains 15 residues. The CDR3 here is CASSPPDRGNYGYTF. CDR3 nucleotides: TGCGCCAGCAGCCCCCCGGACAGGGGAAACTATGGCTACACCTTC.

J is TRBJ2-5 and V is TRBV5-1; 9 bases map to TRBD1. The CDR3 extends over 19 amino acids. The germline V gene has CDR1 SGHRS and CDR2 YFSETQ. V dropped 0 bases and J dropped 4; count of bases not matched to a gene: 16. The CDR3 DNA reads TGCGCCAGCAGCTTGGTCACAGGGGGCAAACGAGGGCTCGCAGAGACCCAGTACTTC. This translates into CASSLVTGGKRGLAETQYF. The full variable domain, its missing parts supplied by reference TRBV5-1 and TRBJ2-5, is KAGVTQTPRYLIKTRGQQVTLSCSPISGHRSVSWYQQTPGQGLQFLFEYFSETQRNKGNFPGRFSGRQFSNSRSEMNVSTLELGDSALYLCASSLVTGGKRGLAETQYFGPGTRLLVL.

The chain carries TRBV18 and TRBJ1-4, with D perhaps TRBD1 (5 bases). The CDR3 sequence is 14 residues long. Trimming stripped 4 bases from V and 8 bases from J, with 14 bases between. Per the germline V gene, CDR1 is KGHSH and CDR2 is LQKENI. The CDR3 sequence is CASSLGGVGEKLFF. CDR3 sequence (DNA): TGTGCCAGCTCACTTGGAGGGGTAGGCGAAAAACTGTTTTTT.

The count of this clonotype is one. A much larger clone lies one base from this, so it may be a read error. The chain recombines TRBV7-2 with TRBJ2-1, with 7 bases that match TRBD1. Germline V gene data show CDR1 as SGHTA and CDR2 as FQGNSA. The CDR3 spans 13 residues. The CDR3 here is CASRLDRVNEQFF. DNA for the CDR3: TGTGCCAGCAGATTAGACAGGGTTAATGAGCAGTTCTTC.

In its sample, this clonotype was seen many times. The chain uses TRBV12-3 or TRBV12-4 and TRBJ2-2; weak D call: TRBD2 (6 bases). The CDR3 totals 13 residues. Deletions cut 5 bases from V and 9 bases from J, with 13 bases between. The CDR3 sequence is CASSPGLSWELFF. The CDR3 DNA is TGTGCCAGCAGTCCGGGACTGTCTTGGGAGCTGTTTTTT.

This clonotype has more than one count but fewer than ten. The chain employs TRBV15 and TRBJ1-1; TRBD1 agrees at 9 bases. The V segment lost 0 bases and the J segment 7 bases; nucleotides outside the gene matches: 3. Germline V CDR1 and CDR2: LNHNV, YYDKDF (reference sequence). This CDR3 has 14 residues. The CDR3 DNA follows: TGTGCCACCAGCAGAGAAACAGGGGGCCGTGAAGCTTTCTTT. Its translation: CATSRETGGREAFF. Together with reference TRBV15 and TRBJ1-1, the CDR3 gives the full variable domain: DAMVIQNPRYQVTQFGKPVTLSCSQTLNHNVMYWYQQKSSQAPKLLFHYYDKDFNNEADTPDNFQSRRPNTSFCFLDIRSPGLGDTAMYLCATSRETGGREAFFGQGTRLTVV.

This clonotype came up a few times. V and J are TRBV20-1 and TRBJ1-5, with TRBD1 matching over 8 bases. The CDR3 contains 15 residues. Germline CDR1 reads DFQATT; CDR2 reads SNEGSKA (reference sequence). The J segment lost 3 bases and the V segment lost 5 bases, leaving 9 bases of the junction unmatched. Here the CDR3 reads CSALEGTGFNQPQHF. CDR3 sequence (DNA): TGCAGTGCTCTGGAGGGGACAGGATTCAATCAGCCCCAGCATTTT.

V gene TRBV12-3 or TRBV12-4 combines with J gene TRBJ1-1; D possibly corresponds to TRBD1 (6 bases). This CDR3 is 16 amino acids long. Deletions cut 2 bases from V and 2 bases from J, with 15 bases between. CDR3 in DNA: TGTGCCAGCAGTTTACCCTTGGGGGCCCTTAACACTGAAGCTTTCTTT. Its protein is CASSLPLGALNTEAFF.

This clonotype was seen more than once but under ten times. The DNA for the CDR3 is TGTGCCAGCAATCCAACCCGGGCCGTCTATGGCTACACCTTC. Protein sequence: CASNPTRAVYGYTF. The chain joins TRBV6-2 or TRBV6-3 to TRBJ1-2, with D hard to call. The CDR3 contains 14 residues. V was shortened by 7 bases and J by 4 bases, with 16 bases between the two germline ends. Germline CDR1 and CDR2: MNHEY and SVGEGT.

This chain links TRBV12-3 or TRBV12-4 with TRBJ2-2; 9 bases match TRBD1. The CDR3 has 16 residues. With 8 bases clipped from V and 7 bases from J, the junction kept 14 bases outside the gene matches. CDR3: CASREVGQGRIGELFF. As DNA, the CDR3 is TGTGCCAGCCGAGAGGTGGGACAGGGTAGAATCGGGGAGCTGTTTTTT.

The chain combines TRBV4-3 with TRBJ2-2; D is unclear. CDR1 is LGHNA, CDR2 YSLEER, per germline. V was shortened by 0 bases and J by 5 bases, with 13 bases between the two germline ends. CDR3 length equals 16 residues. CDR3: CASSQEHRPRTGELFF. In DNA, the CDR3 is TGCGCCAGCAGCCAAGAACACCGCCCGAGGACCGGGGAGCTGTTTTTT.

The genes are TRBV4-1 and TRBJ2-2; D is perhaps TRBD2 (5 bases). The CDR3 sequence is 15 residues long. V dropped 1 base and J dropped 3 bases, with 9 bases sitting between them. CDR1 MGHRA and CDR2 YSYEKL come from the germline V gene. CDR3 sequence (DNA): TGCGCCAGCAGCCAAGGGGAGTATGACACCGGGGAGCTGTTTTTT. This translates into CASSQGEYDTGELFF.

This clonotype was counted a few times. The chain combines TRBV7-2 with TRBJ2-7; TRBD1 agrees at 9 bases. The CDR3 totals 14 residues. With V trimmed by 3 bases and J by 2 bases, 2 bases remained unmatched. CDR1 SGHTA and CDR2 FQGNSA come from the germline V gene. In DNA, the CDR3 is TGTGCCAGCAGCTTTGACAGGGGGACCTACGAGCAGTACTTC. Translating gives CASSFDRGTYEQYF.

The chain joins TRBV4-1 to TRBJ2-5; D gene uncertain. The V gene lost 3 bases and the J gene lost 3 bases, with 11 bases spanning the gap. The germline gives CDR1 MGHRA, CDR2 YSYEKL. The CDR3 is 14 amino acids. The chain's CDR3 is CASSQAVGKETQYF. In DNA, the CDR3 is TGCGCCAGCAGCCAGGCGGTAGGGAAAGAGACCCAGTACTTC.

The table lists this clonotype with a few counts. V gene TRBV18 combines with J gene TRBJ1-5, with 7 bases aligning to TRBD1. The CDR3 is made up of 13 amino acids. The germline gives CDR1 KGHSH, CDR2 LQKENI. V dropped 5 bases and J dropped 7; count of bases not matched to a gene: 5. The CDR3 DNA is TGTGCCAGCTCAACCGACAGGGCCCAGCCCCAGCATTTT. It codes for CASSTDRAQPQHF.

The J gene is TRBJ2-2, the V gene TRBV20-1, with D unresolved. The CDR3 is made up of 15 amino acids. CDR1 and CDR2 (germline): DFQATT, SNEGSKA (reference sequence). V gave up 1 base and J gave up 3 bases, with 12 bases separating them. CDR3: CSARAEWSDTGELFF. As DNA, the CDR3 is TGCAGTGCTAGAGCGGAGTGGTCCGACACCGGGGAGCTGTTTTTT.

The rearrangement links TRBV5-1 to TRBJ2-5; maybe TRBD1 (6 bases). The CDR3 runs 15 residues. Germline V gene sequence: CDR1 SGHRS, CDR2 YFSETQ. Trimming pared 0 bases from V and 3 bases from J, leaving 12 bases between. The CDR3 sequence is CASSLGFRGKETQYF. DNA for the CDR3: TGCGCCAGCAGCTTGGGTTTCAGGGGTAAAGAGACCCAGTACTTC.

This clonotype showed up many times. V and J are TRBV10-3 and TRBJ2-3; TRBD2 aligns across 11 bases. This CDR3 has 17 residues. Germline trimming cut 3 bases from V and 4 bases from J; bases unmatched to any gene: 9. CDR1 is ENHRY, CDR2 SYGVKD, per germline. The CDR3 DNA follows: TGTGCCATCAGTGACCTATTACTAGCGGGGGACCCAGATACGCAGTATTTT. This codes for CAISDLLLAGDPDTQYF.

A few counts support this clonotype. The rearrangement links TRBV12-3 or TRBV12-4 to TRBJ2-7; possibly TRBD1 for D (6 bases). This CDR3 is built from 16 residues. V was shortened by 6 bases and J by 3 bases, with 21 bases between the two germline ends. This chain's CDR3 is CASRPHLTGSSYEQYV. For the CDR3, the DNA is TGTGCCAGCAGGCCACACCTAACAGGGAGCAGCTACGAGCAGTACGTC.

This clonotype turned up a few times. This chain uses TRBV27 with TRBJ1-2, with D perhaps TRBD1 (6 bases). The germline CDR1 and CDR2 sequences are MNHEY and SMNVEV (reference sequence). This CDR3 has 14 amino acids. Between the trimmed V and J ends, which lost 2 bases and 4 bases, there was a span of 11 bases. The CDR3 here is CASSLGGGIYGYTF. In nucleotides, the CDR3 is TGTGCCAGCAGTTTAGGAGGGGGGATCTATGGCTACACCTTC.